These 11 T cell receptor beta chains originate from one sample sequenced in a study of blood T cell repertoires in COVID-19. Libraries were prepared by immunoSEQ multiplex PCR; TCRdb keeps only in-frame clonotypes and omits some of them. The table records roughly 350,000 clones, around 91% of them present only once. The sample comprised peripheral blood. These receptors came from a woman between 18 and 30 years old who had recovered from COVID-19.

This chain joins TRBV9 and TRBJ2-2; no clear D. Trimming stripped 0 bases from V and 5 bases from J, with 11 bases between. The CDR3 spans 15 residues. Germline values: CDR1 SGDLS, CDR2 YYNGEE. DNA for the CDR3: TGTGCCAGCAGCGTAGAGCCAGGTTCGACCGGGGAGCTGTTTTTT. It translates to CASSVEPGSTGELFF.

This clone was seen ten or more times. In DNA, the CDR3 is TGTGCCAGCAGCTCCCGGACAGGGGGCGAAAAACTGTTTTTT. Encoded protein: CASSSRTGGEKLFF. V and J are TRBV11-3 and TRBJ1-4; 11 bases match TRBD1. The CDR3 covers 14 residues. CDR1 SGHNT and CDR2 YENEEA come from the germline V gene. Trimming removed 4 bases from V and 8 bases from J; junction bases left unmatched: 3.

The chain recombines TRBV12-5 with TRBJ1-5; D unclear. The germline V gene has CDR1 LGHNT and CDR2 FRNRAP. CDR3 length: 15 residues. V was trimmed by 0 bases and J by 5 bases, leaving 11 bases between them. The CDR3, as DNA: TGTGCTAGTGGTTTGGTGGAGGGATCGGATCAGCCCCAGCATTTT. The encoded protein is CASGLVEGSDQPQHF. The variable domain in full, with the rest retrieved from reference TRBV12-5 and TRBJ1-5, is DARVTQTPRHKVTEMGQEVTMRCQPILGHNTVFWYRQTMMQGLELLAYFRNRAPLDDSGMPKDRFSAEMPDATLATLKIQPSEPRDSAVYFCASGLVEGSDQPQHFGDGTRLSIL.

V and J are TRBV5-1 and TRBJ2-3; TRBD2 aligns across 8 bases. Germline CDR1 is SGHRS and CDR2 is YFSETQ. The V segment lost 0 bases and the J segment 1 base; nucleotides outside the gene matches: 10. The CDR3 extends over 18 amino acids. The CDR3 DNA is TGCGCCAGCAGCTTGGCCGGAATCTCACTAGCGGGCACAGATACGCAGTATTTT. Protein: CASSLAGISLAGTDTQYF.

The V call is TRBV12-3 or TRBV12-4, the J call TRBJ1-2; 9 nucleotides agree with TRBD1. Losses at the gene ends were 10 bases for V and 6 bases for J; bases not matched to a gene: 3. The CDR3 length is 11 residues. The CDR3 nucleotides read TGTGCCACCCGGACAGGGGATGGCTACACCTTC. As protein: CATRTGDGYTF.

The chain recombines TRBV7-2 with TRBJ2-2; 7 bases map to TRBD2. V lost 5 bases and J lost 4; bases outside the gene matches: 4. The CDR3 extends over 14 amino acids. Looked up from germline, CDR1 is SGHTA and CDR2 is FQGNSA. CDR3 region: CASSLSGATGELFF. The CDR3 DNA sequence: TGTGCCAGCAGCCTAAGCGGGGCCACCGGGGAGCTGTTTTTT.

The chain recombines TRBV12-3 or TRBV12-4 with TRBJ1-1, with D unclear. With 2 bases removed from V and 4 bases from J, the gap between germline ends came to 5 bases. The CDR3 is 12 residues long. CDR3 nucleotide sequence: TGTGCCAGCAGTTTAATTATCACTGAAGCTTTCTTT. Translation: CASSLIITEAFF.

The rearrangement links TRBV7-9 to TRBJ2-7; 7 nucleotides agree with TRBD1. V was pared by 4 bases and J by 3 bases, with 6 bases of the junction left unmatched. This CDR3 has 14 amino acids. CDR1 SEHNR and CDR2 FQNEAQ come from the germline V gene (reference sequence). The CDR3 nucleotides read TGTGCCAGCAGCTCCAGACAGGGTAACTACGAGCAGTACGTC. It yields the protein CASSSRQGNYEQYV.

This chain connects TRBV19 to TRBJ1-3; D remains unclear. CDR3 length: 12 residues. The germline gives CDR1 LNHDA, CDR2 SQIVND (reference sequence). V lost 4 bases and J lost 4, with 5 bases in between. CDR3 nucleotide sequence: TGTGCCAGTAGTAGCCGGGGAAACACCATATATTTT. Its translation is CASSSRGNTIYF. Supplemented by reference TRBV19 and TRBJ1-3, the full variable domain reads DGGITQSPKYLFRKEGQNVTLSCEQNLNHDAMYWYRQDPGQGLRLIYYSQIVNDFQKGDIAEGYSVSREKKESFPLTVTSAQKNPTAFYLCASSSRGNTIYFGEGSWLTVV.

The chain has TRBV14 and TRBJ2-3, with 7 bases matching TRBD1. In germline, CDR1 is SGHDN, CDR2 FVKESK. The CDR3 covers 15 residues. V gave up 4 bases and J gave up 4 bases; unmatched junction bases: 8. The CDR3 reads CASSLQGLDADTQYF. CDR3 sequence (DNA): TGTGCCAGCAGCCTACAGGGGTTGGACGCAGATACGCAGTATTTT.

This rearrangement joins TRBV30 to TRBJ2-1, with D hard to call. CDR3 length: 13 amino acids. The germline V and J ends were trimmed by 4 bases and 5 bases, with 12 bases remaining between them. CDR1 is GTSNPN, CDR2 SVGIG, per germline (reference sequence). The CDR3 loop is CAWNPSSHNEQFF. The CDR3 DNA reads TGTGCCTGGAACCCTTCGAGTCACAATGAGCAGTTCTTC.